This entry features one TCR beta chain sequence. In the authors' workflow: For nucleated cells, counts were estimated from reference gene primer amplification. Here immunoSEQ multiplex PCR was the method, and the copy in TCRdb shows in-frame clones only, minus some. The V and J calls and the clone size are those of that table, but D and trimming were determined from the DNA. Here the sample spans about 200,000 clones, roughly 87% being singletons. This sample is part of a study of blood T cell repertoires in COVID-19. Study at large: Samples of COVID-19 (acute and convalescent) were obtained from the United States, Italy and Spain.

V was trimmed by 4 bases and J by 2 bases, leaving 15 bases between them. CDR1 is SGHRS, CDR2 YFSETQ, per germline. This CDR3 has 15 residues. The study recruited people aged roughly 18 to 95 years across roughly 23 US areas. V gene TRBV5-1 combines with J gene TRBJ1-2; maybe TRBD1 (5 bases). The sequence was obtained from a woman aged 25 to 39 who had recovered from COVID-19. The specimen sequenced was PBMCs or T cells enriched from blood (not recorded which). CDR3 sequence reads: CASSPGSTANYGYTF. In DNA form, the CDR3 reads TGCGCCAGCAGCCCAGGGTCGACAGCGAACTATGGCTACACCTTC.